This T cell receptor beta chain stems from a study of radiation and T cells in renal cell carcinoma. Study findings and constraints: Only small tumor regions of 0.8 to 1 g were sampled. In blood, top tumor clones expanded by 2 weeks, shrinking by 4. Dominant CDR3 motifs were more common in irradiated tumors than controls.

Germline values: CDR1 KGHSH, CDR2 LQKENI. Trimming removed 1 base from V and 4 bases from J, with 13 bases in between. The CDR3 loop spans 15 amino acids. A note on this clone: Its antigen is undetermined.

Clones were read by immunoSEQ multiplex PCR, and TCRdb kept only the in-frame ones, dropping some. The table lists 4,700 or so clones, approximately 60% of them singletons. The treatment denotes: 15 Gy SBRT to primary tumor, nephrectomy 4 weeks later. Nephrectomy followed 15 Gy stereotactic body radiation by 4 weeks. V usage is TRBV18 and J usage is TRBJ1-1; D is uncertain. The source material was tumor tissue, sampled from a patient whose treatment included radiotherapy and nephrectomy. This sequence originates from a man in his 60s with renal cell carcinoma. CDR3 nucleotides: TGTGCCAGCTCACCACAAGTGCGAGGGCGCACTGAAGCTTTCTTT. Its translation is CASSPQVRGRTEAFF.